This T cell receptor beta chain stems from a study of cytomegalovirus exposure and HLA in healthy donors. Study results and caveats: A later analysis found that most CMV-associated TCR beta chains appeared HLA-restricted. Sequencing likely generated an artifact that appeared as a cluster of highly shared sequence variants. As a later analysis showed, a missense DCLRE1C variant was linked to trimming of TCR beta V- and J-genes. An Asian-associated ancestry cluster reportedly showed fewer N-insertions than the approximately 700-donor mean in a later analysis.

This clone has only a few counts. Antigen unknown. Amplification used 60 Vbeta primers and 13 Jbeta primers. TCRdb's copy holds only in-frame clones and misses some; the assay was immunoSEQ multiplex PCR. The sample lists 160,000 or so clones; around 80% were seen once. The source material was PBMCs. This TCR was recovered from a man under 40 in good health and CMV-seronegative.

The CDR3 nucleotides read TGTGCCAGCAGTTCTGCGACATTAACTTTCCTACCCCTACAGTATGGCTACACCTTC. Residues: CASSSATLTFLPLQYGYTF. The V and J genes are TRBV28 and TRBJ1-2, with D hard to call. Trimming cost V 4 bases and J 5 bases, with 29 bases left between them. In germline, CDR1 is MDHEN, CDR2 SYDVKM. This CDR3 is built from 19 residues.